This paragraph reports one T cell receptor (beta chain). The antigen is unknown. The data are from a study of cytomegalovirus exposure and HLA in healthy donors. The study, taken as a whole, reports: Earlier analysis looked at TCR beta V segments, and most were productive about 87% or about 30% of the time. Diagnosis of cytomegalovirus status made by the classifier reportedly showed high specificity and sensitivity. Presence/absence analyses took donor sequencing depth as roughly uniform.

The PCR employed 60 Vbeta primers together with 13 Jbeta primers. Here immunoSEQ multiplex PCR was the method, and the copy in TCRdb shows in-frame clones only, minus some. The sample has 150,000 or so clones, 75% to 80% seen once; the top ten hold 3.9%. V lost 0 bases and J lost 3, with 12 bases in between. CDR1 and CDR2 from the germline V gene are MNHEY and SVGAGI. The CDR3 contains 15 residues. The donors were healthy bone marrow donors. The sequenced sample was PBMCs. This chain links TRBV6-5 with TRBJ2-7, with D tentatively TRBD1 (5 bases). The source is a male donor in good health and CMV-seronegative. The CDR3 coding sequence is TGTGCCAGCAGTTACTCGATATCAGGGAACTACGAGCAGTACTTC. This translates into CASSYSISGNYEQYF.